The present entry profiles one TCR beta chain with its context. Which antigen it targets is not known. Qualities for individual bases were not recorded, and no much larger clone is one base off. The data were taken from a study of memory CD4+ T cells and cytomegalovirus serostatus (dated by TCRdb to about 2019). About the study as a whole: The cohort comprised roughly 35 healthy Belgian adults, 9 CMV seropositive and roughly 24 CMV seronegative. To replicate a published TCR-based CMV serostatus classifier, the researchers sequenced the CD4+ memory TCRbeta repertoires of a Belgian cohort whose cytomegalovirus serostatus was known. Results the study describes overall, beyond this receptor: Of fewer than 200 previously reported CMV-associated TCRbeta sequences, approximately 70 appeared in the CD4+ memory repertoires, each in one to five individuals. On the Belgian cohort, the classifier built on the original framework reached a median bootstrapped AUC of around 0.95, with a 95% CI of 0.76-1.00. Only CD4+CD45RO+ memory cells were sequenced, in contrast to the original study, in which naive and memory CD4+ and CD8+ populations were covered. The results were read as suggesting that the CMV-associated TCR signature is, for the most part, present in the CD4+ memory repertoire. CMV serostatus prediction reached a median bootstrapped AUC of 0.95 with the original framework and about 0.93 with a US-trained random forest.

A FACSAria II was used to sort memory CD4+ T cells, defined as single viable CD3+CD4+CD8-CD45RO+ cells. To determine CMV serostatus, a Roche Elecsys assay was used that detects serum IgG against CMV pp150, pp28, p38 and p52. After the samples were thawed, total CD4+ T cells were enriched through positive selection using CD4 magnetic microbeads. The samples came from a separate study whose specific focus was interrogating the CD4+ T cell memory repertoire. Peripheral blood mononuclear cells were isolated and cryopreserved according to standard operating procedures, and serum was stored at -80 degrees C. The staining relied on CD3-PerCP (BW264/56), CD4-APC (RPA-T4), CD45RO-PE (UCHT1) and CD8-Pacific Orange (3B5) antibodies, and Sytox blue was used to exclude non-viable cells. Genomic DNA was extracted from sorted cells with the Quick-DNA Microprep Kit. Amplification of TCRbeta DNA was done with the immunoSEQ hsTCRbeta kit, following the protocol from the manufacturer. TCRbeta libraries were sequenced on an Illumina MiSeq instrument. From the authors' description of their analysis: Removing out-of-frame sequences left some 2.4 million distinct TCRbeta sequences, an average of roughly 67,000 per individual. Each individual was scored using the number of 160 or so previously reported CMV-associated TCRbeta sequences that the individual carried and the total number of productive distinct TCRbeta sequences. A beta-binomial model was reimplemented in Python, and scikit-learn random forests with default parameters were trained on data from the US cohort. Classifier performance on the Belgian cohort was reported as the median AUC with percentile confidence intervals calculated over 10,000 bootstrap iterations. What TCRdb holds here is the immuneACCESS table cut down to in-frame rearrangements. Part of the clones is not present; checked against another copy, under half of the missing clones reflect an unresolved V gene, and the others are unexplained. The DNA gave D and trimming, while V, J and clone size come from that table. The sample yields 75,000 to 90,000 clones; around 80% were counted once. The ten top clones hold nearly 0.8% of the sample.

The CDR3, cysteine through phenylalanine, is 12 amino acids long. Just the 36-base CDR3 DNA is kept, in frame starting at base 1. Sequences SGHTA (CDR1) and FQGNSA (CDR2) are obtained from the germline V gene. V is cut by 5 bases and J by 5 bases, and the space between the germline ends is 9 bases. This receptor was taken from an adult in good health and CMV-seronegative. Sequencing used memory CD4+ T cells from blood. The sequence is built from TRBV7-2 and TRBJ1-2, with no confident D gene call. The nucleotides read TGTGCCAGCAGCCCAGACACGTATGGCTACACCTTC. Translated, this gives CASSPDTYGYTF.